Listed below are T cell receptor beta chains from one sample, sequenced in a study of control samples from healthy donors and cancer patients. Generated by immunoSEQ multiplex PCR, the TCRdb table keeps only in-frame clones and is missing some. The sample yields tens of thousands of clones, over 85% seen once. Sequences were obtained from blood. The source is a man aged 30-40 years in good health. The CDR3 runs from the conserved cysteine through the conserved F or W. A D gene is named only where the DNA matches it firmly. Clone size is shown for a subset of rows, as once, few, many or a class of expanded clone.

abundance	len	j_gene	v_gene	d_gene	CDR3nt	CDR3aa
.	16	TRBJ2-5	TRBV10-1	TRBD1	TGCGCCAGCACCCTGGACAGGACACACTTTGGGGAGACCCAGTACTTC	CASTLDRTHFGETQYF
few	11	TRBJ2-1	TRBV10-3	.	TGTGCCATCAGCGTGGGGAATGAGCAGTTCTTC	CAISVGNEQFF
.	15	TRBJ2-1	TRBV14	.	TGTGCCAGCAGCCGCGGTCACGGGTCCTACAATGAGCAGTTCTTC	CASSRGHGSYNEQFF
.	14	TRBJ2-5	TRBV9	TRBD2	TGTGCCAGCAGTGGCGGGAGTCCTCAAGAGACCCAGTACTTC	CASSGGSPQETQYF
.	12	TRBJ2-7	TRBV5-1	.	TGCGCCAGCAGCGACAGCTCCTACGAGCAGTACTTC	CASSDSSYEQYF
.	12	TRBJ2-7	TRBV12-5	.	TGTGCTAGTGGTCCCCCGGGGGACGAGCAGTACTTC	CASGPPGDEQYF
.	17	TRBJ1-1	TRBV4-3	TRBD1	TGCGCCAGCAGCCAACACACTTCCGGGACAGGGACCACTGAAGCTTTCTTT	CASSQHTSGTGTTEAFF
once	14	TRBJ2-1	TRBV14	TRBD2	TGTGCCAGCAGCCAAAAAGCGGGAGGGTTTGAGCAGTTCTTC	CASSQKAGGFEQFF
.	13	TRBJ1-2	TRBV5-1	.	TGCGCCAGCAGCTTGGGTACGGTCTATGGCTACACCTTC	CASSLGTVYGYTF
.	18	TRBJ2-3	TRBV6-2/TRBV6-3	.	TGTGCCAGCAGTTACACTTTGGGCCTATCGGGGAGGTCAGATACGCAGTATTTT	CASSYTLGLSGRSDTQYF
.	14	TRBJ2-1	TRBV6-5	.	TGTGCCAGCAGTTACTCGGCTACCTCCAATGAGCAGTTCTTC	CASSYSATSNEQFF
.	13	TRBJ2-2	TRBV6-2/TRBV6-3	.	TGTGCCAGCAGTATAGGTCCCGACGGGGAGCTGTTTTTT	CASSIGPDGELFF
.	14	TRBJ1-1	TRBV5-1	.	TGCGCCAGCAGCCCCGGACGAGCGAACACTGAAGCTTTCTTT	CASSPGRANTEAFF
.	18	TRBJ2-7	TRBV7-2	TRBD2	TGTGCCAGCAGCTTAGCGGGGACTAGCGGGATGAGCTCCTACGAGCAGTACTTC	CASSLAGTSGMSSYEQYF
.	14	TRBJ1-1	TRBV19	TRBD1	TGTGCCAGTAGTGACAGGGGCGTCGGCACTGAAGCTTTCTTT	CASSDRGVGTEAFF
.	11	TRBJ2-3	TRBV5-1	.	TGCGCCAGCAGGGTCACAGATACGCAGTATTTT	CASRVTDTQYF
few	16	TRBJ1-3	TRBV3-1/TRBV3-2	.	TGTGCCAGCAGCCAGGGCAGGGCCATCTCTGGAAACACCATATATTTT	CASSQGRAISGNTIYF
.	13	TRBJ2-7	TRBV9	TRBD2	TGTGCCAGCAGTGGCGGGAGTCGGTACGAGCAGTACTTC	CASSGGSRYEQYF
.	15	TRBJ1-1	TRBV28	.	TGTGCCAGCAGCCTCCCCCGGGGGGGGGACACTGAAGCTTTCTTT	CASSLPRGGDTEAFF
once	14	TRBJ2-1	TRBV28	.	TGTGCCAGCAGTTATAGCGGTTCCTACAATGAGCAGTTCTTC	CASSYSGSYNEQFF
.	16	TRBJ1-2	TRBV5-1	TRBD1	TGCGCCAGCAGCCGTGGGACAGCGGACACCCTTTATGGCTACACCTTC	CASSRGTADTLYGYTF
.	14	TRBJ2-7	TRBV7-8	TRBD1	TGTGCCAGCAGCGTAGAGGGGGCGATTGGGGAGCAGTACTTC	CASSVEGAIGEQYF
.	15	TRBJ2-1	TRBV3-1/TRBV3-2	TRBD2	TGTGCCAGCAGCCAAGATATGACTAGCGGGAGGCCGCAGTTCTTC	CASSQDMTSGRPQFF
.	13	TRBJ1-1	TRBV2	.	TGTGCCAGCAGCGCCACAGAGAACACTGAAGCTTTCTTT	CASSATENTEAFF
.	15	TRBJ2-7	TRBV6-5	.	TGTGCCAGCAGTTATGTTGGCGGCGCCTCCTACGAGCAGTACTTC	CASSYVGGASYEQYF
.	11	TRBJ1-5	TRBV20-1	.	TGCAGTGCCACCCTCCTCCGGGCCCAGCATTTT	CSATLLRAQHF
few	14	TRBJ1-1	TRBV28	.	TGTGCCAGCAGTCCCCCGCGGGCGAACACTGAAGCTTTCTTT	CASSPPRANTEAFF
.	10	TRBJ2-1	TRBV28	.	TGTGCCAGCAGTTACAATGAGCAGTTCTTC	CASSYNEQFF
.	14	TRBJ1-2	TRBV2	.	TGTGCCAGCATAAGGGAGAAGGGGAACTATGGCTACACCTTC	CASIREKGNYGYTF
.	15	TRBJ2-7	TRBV19	TRBD1	TGTGCCAGTAGGATTTACCAGGGGGAGTCCTACGAGCAGTACTTC	CASRIYQGESYEQYF
.	14	TRBJ1-2	TRBV29-1	TRBD1	TGCAGCGTACCCGGACAGGGGAGGGGCTATGGCTACACCTTC	CSVPGQGRGYGYTF